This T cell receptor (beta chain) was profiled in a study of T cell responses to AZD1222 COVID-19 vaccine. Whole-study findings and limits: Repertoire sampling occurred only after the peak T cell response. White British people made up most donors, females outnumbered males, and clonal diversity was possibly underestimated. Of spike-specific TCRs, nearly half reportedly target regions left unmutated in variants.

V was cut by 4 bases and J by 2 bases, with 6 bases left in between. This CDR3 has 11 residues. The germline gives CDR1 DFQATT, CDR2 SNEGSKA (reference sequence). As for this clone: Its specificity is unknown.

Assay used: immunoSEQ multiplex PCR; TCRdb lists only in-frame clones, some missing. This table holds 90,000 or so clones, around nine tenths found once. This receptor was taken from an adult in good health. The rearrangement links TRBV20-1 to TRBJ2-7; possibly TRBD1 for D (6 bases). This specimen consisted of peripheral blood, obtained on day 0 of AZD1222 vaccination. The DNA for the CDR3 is TGCAGTGCTACAGGGGCCTACGAGCAGTACTTC. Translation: CSATGAYEQYF.